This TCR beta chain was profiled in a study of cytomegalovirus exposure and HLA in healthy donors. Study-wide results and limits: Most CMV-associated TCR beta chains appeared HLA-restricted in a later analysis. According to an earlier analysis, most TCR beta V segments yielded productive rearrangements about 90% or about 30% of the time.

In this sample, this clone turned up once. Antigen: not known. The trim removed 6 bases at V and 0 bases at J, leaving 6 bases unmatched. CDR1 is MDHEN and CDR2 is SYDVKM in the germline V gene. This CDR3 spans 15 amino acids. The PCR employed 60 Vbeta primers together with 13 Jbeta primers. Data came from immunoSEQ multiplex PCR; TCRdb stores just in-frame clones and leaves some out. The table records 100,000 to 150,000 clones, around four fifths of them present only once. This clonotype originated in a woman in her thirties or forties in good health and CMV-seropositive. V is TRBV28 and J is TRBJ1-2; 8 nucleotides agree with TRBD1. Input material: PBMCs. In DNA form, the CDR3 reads TGTGCCAGCAGATCTACAGGGGGTGCTAACTATGGCTACACCTTC. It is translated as CASRSTGGANYGYTF.